These 7 T cell receptor beta chains share one sample of origin, sequenced in a study of long-term antiretroviral therapy in people with HIV (dated by TCRdb to 2021 to 2024). The immunoSEQ hsTCRB v3.0 assay was used at survey level resolution to sequence the TRB variable region. The source is immuneACCESS, and TCRdb retained only in-frame sequences with V and J called. Part of the clones is not carried over; for the studies checked, unresolved V genes explain less than half of this, and the remainder is unexplained. This sample has about 26,000 clones in its table, and about 88% of those were observed once. Less than 6% of the sample rests with the top ten. The starting material was unsorted PBMCs, obtained about 2.6 years after starting antiretroviral therapy. All receptors come from a man aged 35 to 55 with HIV.

This chain connects TRBV5-4 to TRBJ2-1; 9 bases line up with TRBD2. CDR1 is SGHNT, CDR2 YYREEE, per germline (reference sequence). The CDR3 has 16 residues. With 3 bases clipped from V and 0 bases from J, the junction kept 4 bases outside the gene matches. In DNA, the CDR3 is TGTGCCAGCAGCTCTCTAGCGGGATCCTCCTACAATGAGCAGTTCTTC. Translating it yields CASSSLAGSSYNEQFF.

CDR3 protein: CASSSASGGTEAFF. The CDR3, as DNA: TGCGCCAGCAGCTCGGCCTCGGGGGGGACTGAAGCTTTCTTT. This chain connects TRBV5-1 to TRBJ1-1, with D maybe TRBD1 (5 bases). CDR1 and CDR2 (germline): SGHRS, YFSETQ. The CDR3 covers 14 residues. The germline V and J ends were trimmed by 3 bases and 5 bases, with 14 bases remaining between them.

The chain uses TRBV10-1 and TRBJ2-7; 8 bases align to TRBD2. The length of the CDR3 is 15 residues. Germline values: CDR1 WNHNN, CDR2 SYGVQD (reference sequence). With 0 bases clipped from V and 6 bases from J, the junction kept 7 bases outside the gene matches. CDR3 sequence: CASSESLAGGGEQYF. CDR3 sequence (DNA): TGCGCCAGCAGTGAGTCGCTCGCGGGAGGAGGCGAGCAGTACTTC.

The genes are TRBV5-4 and TRBJ2-2; possible D gene TRBD1, 5 bases. Germline V gene data show CDR1 as SGHNT and CDR2 as YYREEE (reference sequence). The CDR3 totals 14 residues. Between the trimmed V and J ends, which lost 4 bases and 1 base, there was a span of 8 bases. The CDR3 here is CASSIGQNTGELFF. For the CDR3, the DNA is TGTGCCAGCAGCATCGGACAGAACACCGGGGAGCTGTTTTTT. Full variable domain (rest looked up from reference TRBV5-4 and TRBJ2-2): ETGVTQSPTHLIKTRGQQVTLRCSSQSGHNTVSWYQQALGQGPQFIFQYYREEENGRGNFPPRFSGLQFPNYSSELNVNALELDDSALYLCASSIGQNTGELFFGEGSRLTVL.

The chain joins TRBV28 to TRBJ1-1, with TRBD1 matching over 7 bases. From germline, CDR1 is MDHEN and CDR2 SYDVKM. The CDR3 is 15 residues long. V shed 3 bases and J 6 bases; nucleotides not matched to a gene: 10. CDR3 in amino acids: CASSFKRGRRPEAFF. The DNA of the CDR3 is TGTGCCAGCAGTTTCAAAAGGGGGCGTCGGCCTGAAGCTTTCTTT.

This sequence joins TRBV19 and TRBJ2-5, with D uncertain. Germline V gene data show CDR1 as LNHDA and CDR2 as SQIVND (reference sequence). The V and J ends lost 7 bases and 5 bases respectively, with 14 bases between them. The CDR3 spans 13 residues. Here the CDR3 DNA reads TGTGCCAGTACCCCCCCAAGTGGGGAGACCCAGTACTTC. It specifies CASTPPSGETQYF.

The rearrangement uses TRBV5-4 and TRBJ2-3, with D perhaps matching TRBD1 or TRBD2 (5 bases each). CDR3 length equals 13 residues. V was cut by 10 bases and J by 3 bases, with 15 bases left in between. Per germline, CDR1 SGHNT and CDR2 YYREEE (reference sequence). The CDR3 nucleotides are TGTGCCTTCGGGGCCACAAGTACAGATACGCAGTATTTT. Protein sequence: CAFGATSTDTQYF.